This T cell receptor (beta chain) was profiled in a study of post-analysis software for immune sequencing data. Prepared TCR beta cDNA libraries contained unique molecular identifiers. TCRdb re-analysed the PCR reads in MiXCR, keeping a single row per CDR3 protein. The profile shows 600,000 to 750,000 distinct CDR3 sequences, approximately 60% of them singletons. The sequenced sample was blood. This TCR came from a girl aged 2 to 9 with multiple sclerosis.

CDR3 protein: CASSYSFQLGVASEAFF. The CDR3 DNA reads as TGTGCCAGCAGTTACTCGTTCCAGTTAGGAGTGGCCTCTGAAGCTTTCTTT. The V and J genes are TRBV6-5 and TRBJ1-1; D gene unclear. Germline-derived CDR1 and CDR2 are MNHEY and SVGAGI. V lost 0 bases and J lost 6, with 20 bases in between. The CDR3 is 17 residues long.